A single sample is the source of the 20 T cell receptor beta chains below, sequenced in a study of blood T cell repertoires in COVID-19. Assay used: immunoSEQ multiplex PCR; TCRdb lists only in-frame clones, some missing. The sample includes 200,000 to 250,000 clones, approximately 90% seen only once; the top ten take 1.9%. What was sequenced was PBMCs or T cells enriched from blood (not recorded which). These receptors were obtained from a woman between 18 and 30 years old who had recovered from COVID-19.

The rearrangement uses TRBV18 and TRBJ1-2, with D tentatively TRBD1 (5 bases). This CDR3 contains 14 residues. Germline assignment: CDR1 KGHSH and CDR2 LQKENI. The V and J ends lost 3 bases and 5 bases respectively, with 13 bases between them. The CDR3 DNA is TGTGCCAGCTCACCTGCTGAGCAGGGATATGGCTACACCTTC. It is translated as CASSPAEQGYGYTF.

V gene TRBV24-1 combines with J gene TRBJ2-5; TRBD2 might be the D (5 bases). Germline V CDR1 and CDR2: KGHDR, SFDVKD. The CDR3 is made up of 14 amino acids. V was clipped by 5 bases and J by 5 bases, with 14 bases between them. CDR3: CATSGTLGGETQYF. CDR3 coding DNA: TGTGCCACCAGTGGCACCCTAGGCGGGGAGACCCAGTACTTC.

V and J are TRBV28 and TRBJ1-5; D is perhaps TRBD1 (6 bases). V was pared by 5 bases and J by 4 bases, with 15 bases between. Germline assignment: CDR1 MDHEN and CDR2 SYDVKM. The CDR3 is 15 residues long. The CDR3 reads CASSRDNGQNQPQHF. For the CDR3, the DNA is TGTGCCAGCAGTCGGGACAACGGGCAGAATCAGCCCCAGCATTTT.

V usage is TRBV6-5 and J usage is TRBJ1-2; D is unclear. V gave up 2 bases and J gave up 6 bases, with 16 bases separating them. This CDR3 region has 15 residues. Germline V gene lookup returns CDR1 MNHEY and CDR2 SVGAGI. This CDR3 reads CASSYAFGVENGYTF. The DNA of the CDR3 is TGTGCCAGCAGTTACGCATTCGGGGTAGAGAATGGCTACACCTTC.

The chain joins TRBV10-3 to TRBJ2-7; the match to TRBD2 covers 16 bases. Trimming took 2 bases from V and 7 from J; bases not matched to a gene: 8. This CDR3 is built from 17 residues. Germline V gene lookup returns CDR1 ENHRY and CDR2 SYGVKD. CDR3 in amino acids: CAISEPGLAGGKGEQYF. In nucleotides, the CDR3 is TGTGCCATCAGTGAGCCGGGACTAGCGGGGGGGAAAGGGGAGCAGTACTTC.

This clone is a singleton in its sample. This sequence joins TRBV9 and TRBJ1-6, with TRBD1 as a possible D gene (5 bases). The germline V gene encodes CDR1 SGDLS and CDR2 YYNGEE. Trimming left V 3 bases short and J 9 bases short, with 19 bases between. The CDR3 extends over 16 amino acids. CDR3 DNA sequence: TGTGCCAGCAGCGCCGGGAGCGGGGGAAGTTCTTCACCCCTCCACTTT. This sequence encodes CASSAGSGGSSSPLHF.

The chain combines TRBV14 with TRBJ2-7, with a tentative D call TRBD2 (5 bases). The CDR3 totals 15 residues. Trimming removed 4 bases from V and 4 bases from J, with 17 bases in between. CDR1 and CDR2 from the germline V gene are SGHDN and FVKESK. The CDR3 region has the DNA TGTGCCAGCAGCCCTCAAAGCAAAAGAGGGTACGAGCAGTACTTC. Protein sequence: CASSPQSKRGYEQYF. Supplemented by reference TRBV14 and TRBJ2-7, the full variable domain reads EAGVTQFPSHSVIEKGQTVTLRCDPISGHDNLYWYRRVMGKEIKFLLHFVKESKQDESGMPNNRFLAERTGGTYSTLKVQPAELEDSGVYFCASSPQSKRGYEQYFGPGTRLTVT.

The V gene is TRBV6-5, the J gene TRBJ1-3; the D gene is possibly TRBD1 (6 bases). In germline, CDR1 is MNHEY, CDR2 SVGAGI. The CDR3 covers 13 residues. The V gene lost 6 bases and the J gene lost 7 bases, with 13 bases spanning the gap. This chain's CDR3 is CASSPGHPNTIYF. For the CDR3, the DNA is TGTGCCAGCAGCCCGGGACACCCGAACACCATATATTTT.

This clone was seen just once. This chain joins TRBV28 and TRBJ2-1, with 7 bases aligning to TRBD1. The CDR3 covers 16 residues. V lost 4 bases, J lost 2 bases, and 8 bases stayed unmatched. Germline V gives CDR1 MDHEN, CDR2 SYDVKM. CDR3 loop: CASSSLQGRAYNEQFF. The DNA for the CDR3 is TGTGCCAGCAGTTCCTTACAGGGGAGAGCCTACAATGAGCAGTTCTTC.

This clone appeared once. The chain carries TRBV7-5 and TRBJ2-2; the table names TRBD1, a call not compared with the DNA. TRBV7-5 counts as a pseudogene. This CDR3 region has 16 residues. CDR3 protein: CARSGRDRGQGGELFF. The CDR3 DNA is TGTGCCAGAAGCGGCCGGGACAGGGGGCAGGGCGGGGAGCTGTTTTTT.

The chain employs TRBV4-3 and TRBJ1-4, with 8 bases lining up with TRBD1. Germline V gives CDR1 LGHNA, CDR2 YSLEER. The ends lost 0 bases at V and 5 bases at J; junction bases unmatched: 5. This CDR3 region has 16 residues. The CDR3 region is CASSQDLGQANEKLFF. The CDR3 DNA reads TGCGCCAGCAGCCAAGATCTGGGACAGGCGAATGAAAAACTGTTTTTT.

This clone was counted only a few times. This chain links TRBV11-2 with TRBJ1-1, with 7 bases lining up with TRBD1. This CDR3 contains 13 residues. With V trimmed by 5 bases and J by 11 bases, 11 bases remained unmatched. CDR1 and CDR2 from the germline V gene are SGHAT and FQNNGV. For the CDR3, the DNA is TGTGCCAGCAGCCGAGACAGGGCTCAAGAGGCTTTCTTT. Protein: CASSRDRAQEAFF.

V and J are TRBV5-6 and TRBJ1-1; D gene uncertain. The CDR3 is 14 residues long. CDR1 and CDR2 (germline): SGHDT, YYEEEE. Trimming shortened V by 4 bases and J by 4 bases, and 14 bases separated the two germline ends. In nucleotides, the CDR3 is TGTGCCAGCAGCCTGCTACCGGGGAGCACTGAAGCTTTCTTT. This translates into CASSLLPGSTEAFF.

The genes are TRBV7-3 and TRBJ1-3; D is uncertain. The CDR3 covers 15 residues. V dropped 5 bases and J dropped 3 bases, with 14 bases sitting between them. Germline V gene sequence: CDR1 SGHTA, CDR2 FQGTGA. In DNA, the CDR3 is TGTGCCAGCAGCCTAGGCGGCGGAATTGGAAACACCATATATTTT. This codes for CASSLGGGIGNTIYF.

The chain carries TRBV7-8 and TRBJ1-2; D is uncertain. CDR3 size: 13 residues. Looked up from germline, CDR1 is SGHVS and CDR2 is FQNEAQ. The germline V and J ends were trimmed by 5 bases and 8 bases, with 15 bases remaining between them. CDR3 in DNA: TGTGCCAGCAGCAAAACCCCGGGGTTAGGCTACACCTTC. It translates to CASSKTPGLGYTF.

This chain connects TRBV4-3 to TRBJ2-7, with a possible D match to TRBD2 (6 bases). The CDR3 consists of 15 residues. CDR1 is LGHNA and CDR2 is YSLEER in the germline V gene. With 0 bases removed from V and 3 bases from J, the gap between germline ends came to 12 bases. CDR3 DNA sequence: TGCGCCAGCAGCCAAGAGGAGGGGTCCCACTACGAGCAGTACTTC. It codes for CASSQEEGSHYEQYF.

This clone appeared a few times. The chain is built from TRBV7-5 and TRBJ1-6; TRBD1 is the table's D call and was not checked against the DNA. TRBV7-5 is recorded as a pseudogene. This CDR3 has 15 residues. In DNA form, the CDR3 reads TGTGCCAGAAGCTTAGTGGCAGGGCTGAATTCACCCCTCCACTTT. This codes for CARSLVAGLNSPLHF.

The rearrangement uses TRBV9 and TRBJ2-5; TRBD2 matches at 10 bases. Germline loops: CDR1 SGDLS, CDR2 YYNGEE. The CDR3 loop spans 13 amino acids. V trimming: 4 bases; J trimming: 4 bases; junction bases outside the gene matches: 1. The CDR3 DNA follows: TGTGCCAGCAGCCCTAGCGGGAGAGAGACCCAGTACTTC. Its protein is CASSPSGRETQYF.

The chain joins TRBV18 to TRBJ2-5; D is unclear. Germline loops: CDR1 KGHSH, CDR2 LQKENI. The length of the CDR3 is 13 residues. Trimming took 2 bases from V and 2 from J, leaving 6 bases between them. The CDR3 sequence: CASSPSLQETQYF. CDR3 in DNA: TGTGCCAGCTCACCATCCCTACAAGAGACCCAGTACTTC.

V usage is TRBV20-1 and J usage is TRBJ1-2; TRBD1 agrees at 8 bases. Losses at the gene ends were 3 bases for V and 0 bases for J; bases not matched to a gene: 6. The CDR3 length is 15 residues. Germline CDR1 DFQATT, CDR2 SNEGSKA (reference sequence). In DNA, the CDR3 is TGCAGTGCTAGTAGACAGGGGAAAGCTAACTATGGCTACACCTTC. Residues: CSASRQGKANYGYTF.